Presented here are 12 T cell receptor beta chains from one specimen sequenced in a study of blood T cell repertoires in COVID-19. Assay used: immunoSEQ multiplex PCR; TCRdb lists only in-frame clones, some missing. The sample shows about 120,000 clones, around 81% of them seen only once. The material sequenced was peripheral blood. The receptors come from a man aged 65 to 79 with acute or convalescent COVID-19.

Worth noting for this clone: Other DNA sequences in the sample encode the same CDR3. The chain uses TRBV5-6 and TRBJ1-2, with a tentative D call TRBD1 (6 bases). Germline loops: CDR1 SGHDT, CDR2 YYEEEE. Trimming removed 1 base from V and 4 bases from J, with 14 bases in between. The CDR3 runs to 15 residues. This CDR3 reads CASSLRRGLGYGYTF. In DNA, the CDR3 is TGTGCCAGCAGCTTGAGGCGGGGGCTGGGCTATGGCTACACCTTC.

V is TRBV19 and J is TRBJ1-5; no firm D call. Trimming shortened V by 5 bases and J by 15 bases, and 14 bases separated the two germline ends. Germline V gene sequence: CDR1 LNHDA, CDR2 SQIVND (reference sequence). The CDR3 loop spans 11 amino acids. The CDR3, as DNA: TGTGCCAGTAGTTCCCTGACGGCGGTGCATTTT. It is translated as CASSSLTAVHF.

Remarks on this clone: The junction shows a germline mismatch at one end, possibly a read error. This sequence joins TRBV7-7 and TRBJ2-7; possible D gene TRBD2, 5 bases. Germline values: CDR1 SSHAT, CDR2 FNYEAQ (reference sequence). This CDR3 region has 14 residues. The DNA of the CDR3 is TGTGCTAGCAGCTTAGAGGCGGGTCACTACGAGCAGTACTTC. It specifies CASSLEAGHYEQYF. The complete variable domain, with remaining parts taken from reference TRBV7-7 and TRBJ2-7, reads GAGVSQSPRYKVTKRGQDVTLRCDPISSHATLYWYQQALGQGPEFLTYFNYEAQPDKSGLPSDRFSAERPEGSISTLTIQRTEQRDSAMYRCASSLEAGHYEQYFGPGTRLTVT.

The chain is built from TRBV28 and TRBJ1-4; possible D gene TRBD1, 6 bases. The V end was cut by 3 bases, the J end by 13 bases, with 12 bases between. This CDR3 is built from 12 residues. Per germline, CDR1 MDHEN and CDR2 SYDVKM. CDR3 sequence: CASSLLKDRLFF. The CDR3 nucleotides are TGTGCCAGCAGTTTGTTAAAGGACAGACTGTTTTTT.

This clone was seen a single time. The chain carries TRBV4-3 and TRBJ1-1, with no clear D. The CDR3 is 12 amino acids. Germline V gene data show CDR1 as LGHNA and CDR2 as YSLEER. Trimming cost V 2 bases and J 7 bases, with 8 bases left between them. CDR3 DNA: TGCGCCAGCAGCCAAAACAGCCATGAAGCTTTCTTT. It encodes CASSQNSHEAFF.

Only one count was recorded for this clone. V is TRBV25-1 and J is TRBJ1-1; D gene uncertain. The CDR3 runs to 9 residues. The ends were cut back, 11 bases at V and 7 bases at J, with 8 bases in the middle. Germline loops: CDR1 MGHDK, CDR2 SYGVNS. DNA for the CDR3: TGTGCCTCCGGTGATGAAGCTTTCTTT. As protein: CASGDEAFF.

V usage is TRBV7-2 and J usage is TRBJ1-3; D is ambiguous. Germline CDR1 reads SGHTA; CDR2 reads FQGNSA. Deletions cut 1 base from V and 0 bases from J, with 10 bases between. The CDR3 loop spans 16 amino acids. CDR3 DNA: TGTGCCAGCAGCTTAGACCTAGGCCGCTCTGGAAACACCATATATTTT. Translation gives CASSLDLGRSGNTIYF.

The V and J genes are TRBV13 and TRBJ2-7; 9 bases are a match to TRBD1. The CDR3 runs 15 residues. From germline, CDR1 is PRHDT and CDR2 FYEKMQ (reference sequence). Trimming cost V 3 bases and J 3 bases; bases outside gene matches: 6. The chain's CDR3 is CASSFYKGQGYEQYF. In DNA form, the CDR3 reads TGTGCCAGCAGCTTTTATAAGGGACAGGGCTACGAGCAGTACTTC.

This clone has just a few counts. J is TRBJ1-5 and V is TRBV29-1; 10 nucleotides match TRBD1. V shed 7 bases and J 5 bases; nucleotides not matched to a gene: 5. The CDR3 consists of 13 residues. CDR1 and CDR2 (germline): SQVTM, ANQGSEA. CDR3 coding DNA: TGCAGCGCCCAGACAGGGGGCGATCAGCCCCAGCATTTT. Its protein product is CSAQTGGDQPQHF. Together with reference TRBV29-1 and TRBJ1-5, the CDR3 gives the full variable domain: SAVISQKPSRDICQRGTSLTIQCQVDSQVTMMFWYRQQPGQSLTLIATANQGSEATYESGFVIDKFPISRPNLTFSTLTVSNMSPEDSSIYLCSAQTGGDQPQHFGDGTRLSIL.

This clone has a single count. V is TRBV2 and J is TRBJ1-4; no firm D call. The CDR3 has 14 amino acids. With 7 bases removed from V and 0 bases from J, the gap between germline ends came to 9 bases. The germline CDR1 and CDR2 sequences are SNHLY and FYNNEI. The CDR3 DNA sequence: TGTGCCAGCACCGAGGAGACAACTAATGAAAAACTGTTTTTT. Its protein product is CASTEETTNEKLFF.

The CDR3: CASSLATGNTIYF. The CDR3 coding sequence is TGTGCCAGCAGCTTAGCGACAGGAAACACCATATATTTT. The genes are TRBV7-2 and TRBJ1-3, with D unclear. CDR1 and CDR2 from the germline V gene are SGHTA and FQGNSA. This CDR3 is 13 amino acids long. V lost 0 bases, J lost 4 bases, and 4 bases lay in between.

This chain connects TRBV7-9 to TRBJ1-2; D not resolved. This CDR3 is 13 amino acids long. Per the germline V gene, CDR1 is SEHNR and CDR2 is FQNEAQ (reference sequence). V was trimmed by 4 bases and J by 8 bases, leaving 14 bases between them. The CDR3 DNA reads TGTGCCAGCAGCTCGCCGGGAGGTTGGGGCTACACCTTC. Translated, it gives CASSSPGGWGYTF.